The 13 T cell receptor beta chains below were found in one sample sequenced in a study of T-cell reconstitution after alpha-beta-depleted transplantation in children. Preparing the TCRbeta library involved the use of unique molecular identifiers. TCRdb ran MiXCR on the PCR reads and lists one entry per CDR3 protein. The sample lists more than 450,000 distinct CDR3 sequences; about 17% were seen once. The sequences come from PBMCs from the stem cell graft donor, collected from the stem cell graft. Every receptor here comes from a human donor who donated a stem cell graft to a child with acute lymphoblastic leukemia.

The CDR3 DNA reads TGCGCCAGCAGCCAAGGAACGCAGGGGAACTCCTACGAGCAGTACTTC. Its translation is CASSQGTQGNSYEQYF. The V and J genes are TRBV4-1 and TRBJ2-7, with D possibly TRBD1 on 6 matching bases. Trimming pared 1 base from V and 0 bases from J, leaving 13 bases between. The V gene's germline CDR1 is MGHRA and CDR2 YSYEKL. The CDR3 length is 16 residues.

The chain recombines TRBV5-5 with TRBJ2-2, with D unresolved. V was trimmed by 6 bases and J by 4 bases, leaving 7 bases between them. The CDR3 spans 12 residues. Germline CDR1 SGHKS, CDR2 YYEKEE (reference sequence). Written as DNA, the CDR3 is TGTGCCAGCACCGAAAGCACCGGGGAGCTGTTTTTT. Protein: CASTESTGELFF.

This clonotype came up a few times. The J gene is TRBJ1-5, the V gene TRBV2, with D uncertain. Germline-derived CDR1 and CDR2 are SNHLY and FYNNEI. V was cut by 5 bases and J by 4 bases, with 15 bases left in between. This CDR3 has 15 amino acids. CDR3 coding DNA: TGTGCCAGCAGTCCCGAGGGCTCGGGGAATCAGCCCCAGCATTTT. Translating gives CASSPEGSGNQPQHF. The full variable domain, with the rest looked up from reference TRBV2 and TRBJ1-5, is EPEVTQTPSHQVTQMGQEVILRCVPISNHLYFYWYRQILGQKVEFLVSFYNNEISEKSEIFDDQFSVERPDGSNFTLKIRSTKLEDSAMYFCASSPEGSGNQPQHFGDGTRLSIL.

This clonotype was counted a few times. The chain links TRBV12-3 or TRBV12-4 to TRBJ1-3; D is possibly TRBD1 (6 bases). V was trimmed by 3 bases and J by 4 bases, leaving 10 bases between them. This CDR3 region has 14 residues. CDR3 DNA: TGTGCCAGCAGTTTCGGGGGCTCCGGAAACACCATATATTTT. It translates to CASSFGGSGNTIYF.

Here the CDR3 DNA reads TGCAGCGTTGATACGGCGCCCAGGGGGCAGTTCTTC. It encodes CSVDTAPRGQFF. The chain couples TRBV29-1 to TRBJ2-1, with D perhaps TRBD1 (6 bases). The length of the CDR3 is 12 residues. The V gene's germline CDR1 is SQVTM and CDR2 ANQGSEA. V lost 3 bases to trimming and J lost 12 bases, with 15 bases between them.

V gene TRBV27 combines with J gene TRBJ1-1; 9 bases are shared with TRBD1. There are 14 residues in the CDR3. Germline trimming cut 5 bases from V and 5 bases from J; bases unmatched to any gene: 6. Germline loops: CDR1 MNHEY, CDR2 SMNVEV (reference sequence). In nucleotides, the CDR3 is TGTGCCAGCAGTAACAGGGGGCTTGGGACTGAAGCTTTCTTT. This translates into CASSNRGLGTEAFF.

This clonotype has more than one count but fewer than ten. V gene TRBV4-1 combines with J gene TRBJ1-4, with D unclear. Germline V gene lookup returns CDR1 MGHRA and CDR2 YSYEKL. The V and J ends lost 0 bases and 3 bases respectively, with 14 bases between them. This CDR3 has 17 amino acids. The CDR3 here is CASSQDERVRSNEKLFF. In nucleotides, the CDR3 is TGCGCCAGCAGCCAAGACGAGAGGGTTAGGTCTAATGAAAAACTGTTTTTT.

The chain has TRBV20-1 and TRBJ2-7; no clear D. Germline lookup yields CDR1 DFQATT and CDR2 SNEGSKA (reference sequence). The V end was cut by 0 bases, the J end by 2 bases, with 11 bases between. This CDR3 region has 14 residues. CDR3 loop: CSAREKRHTYEQYF. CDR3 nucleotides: TGCAGTGCTAGAGAGAAGCGCCATACCTACGAGCAGTACTTC.

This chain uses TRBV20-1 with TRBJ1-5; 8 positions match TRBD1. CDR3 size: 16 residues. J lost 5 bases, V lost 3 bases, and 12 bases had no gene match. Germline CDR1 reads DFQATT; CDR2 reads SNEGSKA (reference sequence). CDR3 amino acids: CSASQLRGQGYQPQHF. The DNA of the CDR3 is TGCAGTGCTAGCCAGCTTCGCGGACAGGGCTATCAGCCCCAGCATTTT.

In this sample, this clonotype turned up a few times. The CDR3 protein is CASRMNHEQFF. The CDR3 DNA reads as TGTGCCAGCAGGATGAATCATGAGCAGTTCTTC. The chain has TRBV7-2 and TRBJ2-1; D remains ambiguous. Trimming removed 6 bases from V and 8 bases from J, with 8 bases in between. The CDR3 has 11 residues. CDR1 is SGHTA and CDR2 is FQGNSA in the germline V gene.

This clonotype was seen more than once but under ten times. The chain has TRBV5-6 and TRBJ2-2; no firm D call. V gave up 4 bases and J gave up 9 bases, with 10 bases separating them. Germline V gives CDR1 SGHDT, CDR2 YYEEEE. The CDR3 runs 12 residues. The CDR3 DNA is TGTGCCAGCAGCCGGAGTACCAGGGAGCTGTTTTTT. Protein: CASSRSTRELFF.

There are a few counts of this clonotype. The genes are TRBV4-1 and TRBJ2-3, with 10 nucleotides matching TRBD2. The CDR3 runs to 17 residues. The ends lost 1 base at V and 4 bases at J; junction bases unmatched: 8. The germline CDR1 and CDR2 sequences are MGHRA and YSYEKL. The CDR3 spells CASSQVTAGTSADTQYF. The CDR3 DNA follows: TGCGCCAGCAGCCAAGTGACCGCCGGGACTAGCGCAGATACGCAGTATTTT.

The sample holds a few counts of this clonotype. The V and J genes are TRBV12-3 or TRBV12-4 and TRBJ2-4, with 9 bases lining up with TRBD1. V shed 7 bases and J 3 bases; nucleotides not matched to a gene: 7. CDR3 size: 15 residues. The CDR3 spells CASMQTGGVKNIQYF. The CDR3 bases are TGTGCCAGCATGCAGACAGGGGGTGTCAAAAACATTCAGTACTTC.